Below, 22 T cell receptor beta chains from the same sample are listed, as sequenced in a study of cytotoxic CD8 clonotypes in ibrutinib-treated CLL. The data were produced by immunoSEQ multiplex PCR, yet TCRdb's version contains in-frame clones alone and is incomplete. The sample includes about 130,000 clones, about 79% of them seen just once. The source material was PBMCs, sampled after 12 months of ibrutinib treatment. The receptors were sampled from a human donor with chronic lymphocytic leukemia.

The rearrangement links TRBV5-4 to TRBJ2-5, with TRBD1 matching over 8 bases. V gave up 2 bases and J gave up 1 base; unmatched junction bases: 1. Germline values: CDR1 SGHNT, CDR2 YYREEE (reference sequence). The CDR3 runs to 14 residues. As DNA, the CDR3 is TGTGCCAGCAGCTTTGACAGGGGCCAAGAGACCCAGTACTTC. It codes for CASSFDRGQETQYF. The whole variable domain, filled in from reference TRBV5-4 and TRBJ2-5, reads ETGVTQSPTHLIKTRGQQVTLRCSSQSGHNTVSWYQQALGQGPQFIFQYYREEENGRGNFPPRFSGLQFPNYSSELNVNALELDDSALYLCASSFDRGQETQYFGPGTRLLVL.

This clone occurred once. V gene TRBV28 combines with J gene TRBJ2-1; TRBD2 might be the D (5 bases). V was cut by 6 bases and J by 12 bases, with 18 bases left in between. Germline V gene sequence: CDR1 MDHEN, CDR2 SYDVKM. The CDR3 totals 13 residues. CDR3 in DNA: TGTGCCAGCAGGCCCCCTGCGACTATCTTGCAGTTCTTC. This sequence encodes CASRPPATILQFF.

The chain employs TRBV29-1 and TRBJ1-5; 8 bases match TRBD1. The CDR3 runs 12 residues. Germline loops: CDR1 SQVTM, CDR2 ANQGSEA. V was pared by 7 bases and J by 5 bases, with 4 bases of the junction left unmatched. In nucleotides, the CDR3 is TGCAGCGCTCAGGGGGCCGATCAGCCCCAGCATTTT. Protein: CSAQGADQPQHF.

The V call is TRBV6-5, the J call TRBJ2-5, with 9 positions matching TRBD2. The CDR3 is made up of 15 amino acids. Germline CDR1 and CDR2: MNHEY and SVGAGI. V lost 4 bases and J lost 5; bases outside the gene matches: 8. The CDR3 sequence is CASSFPGLAGETQYF. The CDR3 nucleotides read TGTGCCAGCAGTTTCCCGGGACTAGCAGGGGAGACCCAGTACTTC.

The J gene is TRBJ2-7, the V gene TRBV5-1; 12 nucleotides agree with TRBD2. The CDR3 spans 15 residues. The ends lost 4 bases at V and 3 bases at J; junction bases unmatched: 5. Looked up from germline, CDR1 is SGHRS and CDR2 is YFSETQ. The CDR3 loop reads CASSETSGSYYEQYF. Written as DNA, the CDR3 is TGCGCCAGCAGCGAGACTAGCGGGAGCTACTACGAGCAGTACTTC.

For this clone: One end of the junction fails to match germline, which may point to a read error. This CDR3 is also generated by other DNA sequences in the sample. The chain has TRBV5-1 and TRBJ1-1; 7 bases line up with TRBD1. Germline CDR1 and CDR2: SGHRS and YFSETQ. The CDR3 runs 18 residues. The CDR3 spells CASSFAAGGLMMNTEAFF. The DNA of the CDR3 is TGCGCCAGCAGCTTTGCGGCAGGGGGACTGATGATGAATACTGAAGCTTTCTTT.

This clone appeared a single time. The chain couples TRBV19 to TRBJ2-2; 8 bases agree with TRBD1. The CDR3 runs to 15 residues. Looked up from germline, CDR1 is LNHDA and CDR2 is SQIVND (reference sequence). Trimming cost V 7 bases and J 6 bases; bases outside gene matches: 10. The CDR3 region has the DNA TGTGCCAGTACACCGACAGGGGTAATCTCCGGGGAGCTGTTTTTT. Translation: CASTPTGVISGELFF.

The chain links TRBV7-6 to TRBJ2-7, with 9 bases fitting TRBD2. Germline V lookup: CDR1 SGHVS, CDR2 FNYEAQ. J lost 4 bases, V lost 1 base, and 8 bases had no gene match. The CDR3 is 16 amino acids. CDR3 loop: CASSLGRASGDYEQYF. Written as DNA, the CDR3 is TGTGCCAGCAGCTTAGGGCGGGCTAGCGGGGATTACGAGCAGTACTTC.

The rearrangement links TRBV10-3 to TRBJ2-7, with TRBD2 identical over 12 bases. CDR3 size: 16 residues. Looked up from germline, CDR1 is ENHRY and CDR2 is SYGVKD. Trimming took 2 bases from V and 2 from J; bases not matched to a gene: 4. The CDR3 region is CAISESSSGRAYEQYF. The CDR3 DNA reads TGTGCCATCAGTGAGAGTTCTAGCGGGAGGGCCTACGAGCAGTACTTC.

This chain connects TRBV18 to TRBJ2-7; a weak D match, TRBD1 (5 bases). The CDR3 consists of 13 residues. Germline loops: CDR1 KGHSH, CDR2 LQKENI. With 3 bases removed from V and 5 bases from J, the gap between germline ends came to 11 bases. CDR3 sequence reads: CASSPSGLDEQYF. CDR3 nucleotide sequence: TGTGCCAGCTCACCTTCAGGGCTCGACGAGCAGTACTTC.

The V call is TRBV9, the J call TRBJ1-3; D unresolved. The CDR3 length is 14 residues. CDR1 SGDLS and CDR2 YYNGEE come from the germline V gene. V was shortened by 0 bases and J by 8 bases, with 12 bases between the two germline ends. Written as DNA, the CDR3 is TGTGCCAGCAGCGTAGACAGCCGTGATTACACCATATATTTT. Residues: CASSVDSRDYTIYF.

The rearrangement uses TRBV6-6 and TRBJ2-5, with D hard to call. This CDR3 has 13 amino acids. Germline CDR1 and CDR2: MNHNY and SVGAGI (reference sequence). Trimming removed 2 bases from V and 0 bases from J, with 4 bases in between. For the CDR3, the DNA is TGTGCCAGCAGTTACCCTAACCAAGAGACCCAGTACTTC. Translated, it gives CASSYPNQETQYF.

The rearrangement uses TRBV30 and TRBJ2-7, with 8 bases that match TRBD1. Germline assignment: CDR1 GTSNPN and CDR2 SVGIG (reference sequence). V was pared by 6 bases and J by 2 bases, with 6 bases of the junction left unmatched. CDR3 length equals 13 residues. The CDR3 nucleotides read TGTGCCTGTCGGCGCAGGGGGCCCTACGAGCAGTACTTC. This sequence encodes CACRRRGPYEQYF.

The V and J genes are TRBV7-9 and TRBJ2-7, with 8 nucleotides matching TRBD2. The V and J ends lost 5 bases and 3 bases, in that order; junction bases with no gene match: 9. The germline gives CDR1 SEHNR, CDR2 FQNEAQ (reference sequence). CDR3 length: 15 residues. The CDR3 loop is CASSQTGTRDYEQYF. CDR3 nucleotide sequence: TGTGCCAGCAGCCAAACCGGGACTAGAGACTACGAGCAGTACTTC.

The chain couples TRBV9 to TRBJ1-1, with 8 nucleotides matching TRBD1. J was trimmed by 2 bases and V by 2 bases; bases with no gene match: 8. Germline CDR1 reads SGDLS; CDR2 reads YYNGEE. The CDR3 is 16 amino acids. The CDR3 region is CASSVQTGAVNTEAFF. The CDR3 region has the DNA TGTGCCAGCAGCGTCCAGACAGGGGCCGTTAACACTGAAGCTTTCTTT.

A few counts support this clone. The rearrangement links TRBV25-1 to TRBJ1-2, with 7 bases lining up with TRBD1. The CDR3 is 14 amino acids. The V segment lost 6 bases and the J segment 5 bases; nucleotides outside the gene matches: 9. Per the germline V gene, CDR1 is MGHDK and CDR2 is SYGVNS. The CDR3 DNA sequence: TGTGCCAGCAGGGCAGGGGGATCAGGATATGGCTACACCTTC. As protein: CASRAGGSGYGYTF.

V is TRBV11-2 and J is TRBJ2-7; the D is unclear. The CDR3 totals 15 residues. V shed 6 bases and J shed 3 bases, with 18 bases lying between them. CDR1 SGHAT and CDR2 FQNNGV come from the germline V gene. The CDR3 reads CASRFIQSLNYEQYF. As DNA, the CDR3 is TGTGCCAGCAGGTTTATACAGAGCCTTAACTACGAGCAGTACTTC.

This chain uses TRBV5-1 with TRBJ2-2, with D tentatively TRBD1 (6 bases). V was shortened by 0 bases and J by 6 bases, with 12 bases between the two germline ends. Germline loops: CDR1 SGHRS, CDR2 YFSETQ. There are 15 residues in the CDR3. CDR3 DNA sequence: TGCGCCAGCAGCTTGGGCCGAACAGGGCCCGGGGAGCTGTTTTTT. Its translation: CASSLGRTGPGELFF.

This clone occurred a few times. The gene calls are TRBV14 and TRBJ2-5; no clear D gene. There are 13 residues in the CDR3. The ends were cut back, 0 bases at V and 5 bases at J, with 7 bases in the middle. CDR1 and CDR2 (germline): SGHDN, FVKESK. Written as DNA, the CDR3 is TGTGCCAGCAGCCAAGATAGAAGGGAGACCCAGTACTTC. This translates into CASSQDRRETQYF. Supplemented by reference TRBV14 and TRBJ2-5, the full variable domain reads EAGVTQFPSHSVIEKGQTVTLRCDPISGHDNLYWYRRVMGKEIKFLLHFVKESKQDESGMPNNRFLAERTGGTYSTLKVQPAELEDSGVYFCASSQDRRETQYFGPGTRLLVL.

V gene TRBV15 combines with J gene TRBJ1-1; D is possibly TRBD1 (5 bases). CDR3 length: 15 amino acids. V lost 1 base to trimming and J lost 0 bases, with 9 bases between them. Germline values: CDR1 LNHNV, CDR2 YYDKDF (reference sequence). The CDR3 spells CATSRAGDLNTEAFF. For the CDR3, the DNA is TGTGCCACCAGCAGAGCTGGGGACCTGAACACTGAAGCTTTCTTT.

This sequence joins TRBV4-1 and TRBJ2-3; 7 bases are a match to TRBD1. The germline V gene encodes CDR1 MGHRA and CDR2 YSYEKL. Trimming removed 3 bases from V and 6 bases from J; junction bases left unmatched: 15. This CDR3 has 17 residues. In DNA form, the CDR3 reads TGCGCCAGCAGCCAGTTTTTTCCCTCAGGGGGAGACGATACGCAGTATTTT. This encodes CASSQFFPSGGDDTQYF.

The chain combines TRBV15 with TRBJ1-3; a possible D gene is TRBD1 (5 bases). The CDR3 spans 15 residues. Trimming removed 0 bases at V and 0 bases at J, with 6 bases between. Germline V lookup: CDR1 LNHNV, CDR2 YYDKDF (reference sequence). CDR3 sequence reads: CATSREDSSGNTIYF. CDR3 DNA: TGTGCCACCAGCAGAGAAGACAGCTCTGGAAACACCATATATTTT.